These 13 T cell receptor beta chains share one sample of origin, sequenced in a study of T cell changes during pregnancy in multiple sclerosis. Sequencing used immunoSEQ multiplex PCR; TCRdb keeps in-frame clones, though not all of them. The data contain about 60,000 clones, 93% of them singletons. The material was CD8+ T cells from peripheral blood mononuclear cells, obtained in the second trimester of pregnancy. Source of these receptors: a female donor with multiple sclerosis, enrolled in a pregnancy study.

This clone was observed a single time. The chain carries TRBV5-1 and TRBJ1-3, with D unresolved. The germline V gene has CDR1 SGHRS and CDR2 YFSETQ. This CDR3 region has 15 residues. Trimming stripped 0 bases from V and 1 base from J, with 8 bases between. The CDR3 DNA follows: TGCGCCAGCAGCTTGGGACCAGCGTCTGGAAACACCATATATTTT. This translates into CASSLGPASGNTIYF.

The chain carries TRBV7-6 and TRBJ1-5; 8 bases are a match to TRBD1. Germline V CDR1 and CDR2: SGHVS, FNYEAQ. The junction had 0 bases not matched to a gene; V was cut back by 1 base and J by 1 base. This CDR3 contains 15 residues. CDR3 DNA: TGTGCCAGCAGCTTAGGGACAGGGAGCAATCAGCCCCAGCATTTT. It encodes CASSLGTGSNQPQHF.

The chain links TRBV15 to TRBJ1-1; possible D gene TRBD1, 5 bases. CDR3 length: 14 residues. Between the trimmed V and J ends, which lost 4 bases and 3 bases, there was a span of 12 bases. Germline CDR1 LNHNV, CDR2 YYDKDF (reference sequence). The CDR3 sequence is CATSKGRVDTEAFF. The CDR3 coding sequence is TGTGCCACCAGCAAAGGCAGGGTGGACACTGAAGCTTTCTTT. Combining the CDR3 with reference TRBV15 and TRBJ1-1 gives the whole variable domain DAMVIQNPRYQVTQFGKPVTLSCSQTLNHNVMYWYQQKSSQAPKLLFHYYDKDFNNEADTPDNFQSRRPNTSFCFLDIRSPGLGDTAMYLCATSKGRVDTEAFFGQGTRLTVV.

J is TRBJ2-3 and V is TRBV7-9; 10 nucleotides match TRBD2. The J segment lost 6 bases and the V segment lost 7 bases, leaving 7 bases of the junction unmatched. There are 14 residues in the CDR3. CDR1 is SEHNR and CDR2 is FQNEAQ in the germline V gene (reference sequence). The CDR3 sequence is CASTGLAEKDTQYF. The CDR3 DNA sequence: TGTGCCAGCACCGGACTAGCGGAGAAGGATACGCAGTATTTT.

The chain recombines TRBV28 with TRBJ2-7; the match to TRBD1 covers 10 bases. Germline V gives CDR1 MDHEN, CDR2 SYDVKM. V was pared by 7 bases and J by 1 base, with 7 bases of the junction left unmatched. This CDR3 has 15 residues. The chain's CDR3 is CASNTGTGASYEQYF. The DNA for the CDR3 is TGTGCCAGCAATACCGGGACAGGGGCATCCTACGAGCAGTACTTC.

Here the CDR3 DNA reads TGCGCCAGCAGCTTGCGCCCTCTTCGGACTAGCGGGAGTGATGAGCAGTTCTTC. It translates to CASSLRPLRTSGSDEQFF. The rearrangement uses TRBV5-1 and TRBJ2-1; 13 positions match TRBD2. With V trimmed by 1 base and J by 8 bases, 12 bases remained unmatched. Germline V gene lookup returns CDR1 SGHRS and CDR2 YFSETQ. The CDR3 is made up of 18 amino acids.

The V call is TRBV7-9, the J call TRBJ1-4, with 7 bases aligning to TRBD1. Germline loops: CDR1 SEHNR, CDR2 FQNEAQ (reference sequence). The CDR3 consists of 14 residues. V lost 3 bases, J lost 8 bases, and 6 bases stayed unmatched. CDR3 loop: CASSFDREQEKLFF. The CDR3 coding sequence is TGTGCCAGCAGCTTCGACAGGGAGCAGGAAAAACTGTTTTTT. The whole variable domain, remainder taken from reference TRBV7-9 and TRBJ1-4, is DTGVSQNPRHKITKRGQNVTFRCDPISEHNRLYWYRQTLGQGPEFLTYFQNEAQLEKSRLLSDRFSAERPKGSFSTLEIQRTEQGDSAMYLCASSFDREQEKLFFGSGTQLSVL.

This chain connects TRBV7-8 to TRBJ2-1; D unclear. V was cut by 5 bases and J by 0 bases, with 17 bases left in between. From germline, CDR1 is SGHVS and CDR2 FQNEAQ. The CDR3 is 17 residues long. The CDR3 loop is CASSAVELSSSYNEQFF. For the CDR3, the DNA is TGTGCCAGCAGCGCGGTGGAGCTCTCAAGCTCCTACAATGAGCAGTTCTTC.

The V call is TRBV7-9, the J call TRBJ2-7; D may be TRBD1 (6 bases). Deletions cut 8 bases from V and 1 base from J, with 21 bases between. The CDR3 is 16 residues long. Per germline, CDR1 SEHNR and CDR2 FQNEAQ (reference sequence). CDR3 sequence (DNA): TGTGCCAGCCTCCGAAGCGCTGGGACATATTCCTACGAGCAGTACTTC. Amino acid sequence: CASLRSAGTYSYEQYF.

This clone was detected only a few times. This rearrangement joins TRBV7-9 to TRBJ2-5; D might be TRBD2 (6 bases). The CDR3 spans 14 residues. With 2 bases removed from V and 5 bases from J, the gap between germline ends came to 12 bases. Per germline, CDR1 SEHNR and CDR2 FQNEAQ (reference sequence). The DNA of the CDR3 is TGTGCCAGCAGCTTAAGTGTGGGACTGGAGACCCAGTACTTC. Translation gives CASSLSVGLETQYF.

The V call is TRBV12-5, the J call TRBJ2-3, with 7 bases aligning to TRBD1. CDR1 and CDR2 from the germline V gene are LGHNT and FRNRAP. With 2 bases clipped from V and 2 bases from J, the junction kept 7 bases outside the gene matches. The CDR3 spans 16 residues. The CDR3 nucleotides are TGTGCTAGTGGTTTGATAGTGGGACAGTACACAGATACGCAGTATTTT. Translated: CASGLIVGQYTDTQYF. The whole variable domain, remainder taken from reference TRBV12-5 and TRBJ2-3, is DARVTQTPRHKVTEMGQEVTMRCQPILGHNTVFWYRQTMMQGLELLAYFRNRAPLDDSGMPKDRFSAEMPDATLATLKIQPSEPRDSAVYFCASGLIVGQYTDTQYFGPGTRLTVL.

V and J are TRBV9 and TRBJ2-3, with 10 positions matching TRBD2. The CDR3 is made up of 15 amino acids. Trimming took 3 bases from V and 1 from J; bases not matched to a gene: 2. Germline assignment: CDR1 SGDLS and CDR2 YYNGEE. The CDR3 DNA follows: TGTGCCAGCAGCGCAACTAGCGGGGGCACAGATACGCAGTATTTT. Protein sequence: CASSATSGGTDTQYF.

This chain uses TRBV5-8 with TRBJ2-7, with TRBD1 matching over 9 bases. The germline V gene encodes CDR1 SGHTS and CDR2 YDEGEE. The CDR3 is 15 amino acids. Losses at the gene ends were 0 bases for V and 6 bases for J; bases not matched to a gene: 7. In DNA form, the CDR3 reads TGTGCCAGCAGCTTGGACCCGGGACAGGGATCCGAGCAGTACTTC. It specifies CASSLDPGQGSEQYF.